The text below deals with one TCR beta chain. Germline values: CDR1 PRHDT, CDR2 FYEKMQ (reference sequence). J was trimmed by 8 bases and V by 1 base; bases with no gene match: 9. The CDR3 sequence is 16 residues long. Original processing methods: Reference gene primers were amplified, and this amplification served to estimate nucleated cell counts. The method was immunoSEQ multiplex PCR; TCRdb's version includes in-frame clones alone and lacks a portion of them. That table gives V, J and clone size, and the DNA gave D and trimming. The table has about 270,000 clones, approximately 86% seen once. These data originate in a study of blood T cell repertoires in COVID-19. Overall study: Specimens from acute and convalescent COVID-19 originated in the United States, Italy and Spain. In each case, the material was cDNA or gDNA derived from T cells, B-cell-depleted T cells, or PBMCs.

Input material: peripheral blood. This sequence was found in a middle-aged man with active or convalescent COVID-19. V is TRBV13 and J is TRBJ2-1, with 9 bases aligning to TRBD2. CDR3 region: CASSLVAGGPMDEQFF. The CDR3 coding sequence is TGTGCCAGCAGCTTAGTGGCGGGAGGGCCGATGGATGAGCAGTTCTTC.